This section outlines one TCR beta chain sequence together with its context. Its specificity is not known. Patients selected for sequencing had displayed CD8+CD57+ cell expansion by flow cytometry. Every patient presented with severe acquired aplastic anemia. This sample stems from a study of CD8+CD57+ T cells in acquired aplastic anemia. Across the study: Recorded DNA amounts for sorted CD4+ and CD8+ cells had an average of approximately 3 ug. Study-level findings and limits: Around 27 sequences, all CD8+ CDR3, were shared between patients and controls. Patients and healthy controls showed no significant CD8+ Simpson's diversity difference.

The CDR3 consists of 15 residues. V shed 7 bases, J shed 2 bases, and the junction held 8 bases outside the gene matches. In germline, CDR1 is WSHSY, CDR2 SAAADI. TCR beta VDJ combinations and CDR3 sequences were profiled from genomic DNA. Via MiXCR, TCRdb re-called the reads, giving one row per CDR3 protein. Of around 500,000 distinct CDR3 sequences listed, around 32% are singletons. Sequencing was carried out using sorted CD4+, CD8+, or CD8+CD57+ T cells (not recorded which) from PBMCs. V is TRBV10-2 and J is TRBJ2-7, with TRBD2 matching 10 bases. The TCR comes from a human donor with aplastic anemia. In nucleotides, the CDR3 is TGCGCCAGCACCTTGGTAGCGGGGGGTACCTACGAGCAGTACTTC. Residues: CASTLVAGGTYEQYF.